This T cell receptor (beta chain) is drawn from a study of blood T cells in healthy people across ages. Donors ranged from about 6 to 90 years old and were healthy Caucasians in Russia. The extraction recovered at least 6 micrograms of total RNA per sample. Study-level results: Shifts in expanded clonotypes may have been confounded by donor CMV status, which was unknown. Estimates based on one million T cells were treated as lower bounds.

In the case of this clonotype: The antigen is unknown.

Through a sample-barcoded 5' primer and a J-beta primer mix, a second PCR was run for roughly 7 to 11 cycles. TCRdb reprocessed the 5' RACE reads with MiXCR, giving one entry per CDR3 protein. Of more than 700,000 distinct CDR3 sequences in the sample, around half are singletons; the top ten hold around 40%. The germline gives CDR1 MDHEN, CDR2 SYDVKM. The CDR3 has 14 amino acids. V lost 7 bases, J lost 7 bases, and 18 bases lay in between. This TCR was recovered from a man older than 75 in good health. The chain is built from TRBV28 and TRBJ2-3; perhaps TRBD2 as D (5 bases). The sequenced sample was blood. CDR3 sequence reads: CASTIPDWRNTQYF. The CDR3 DNA is TGTGCCAGCACCATCCCGGACTGGCGAAATACGCAGTATTTT. Supplemented by reference TRBV28 and TRBJ2-3, the full variable domain reads DVKVTQSSRYLVKRTGEKVFLECVQDMDHENMFWYRQDPGLGLRLIYFSYDVKMKEKGDIPEGYSVSREKKERFSLILESASTNQTSMYLCASTIPDWRNTQYFGPGTRLTVL.